Below, 19 T cell receptor beta chains from the same sample are listed, as sequenced in a study of CD8+CD57+ T cells in acquired aplastic anemia. Patients picked for sequencing had shown CD8+CD57+ cell expansion detected by flow cytometry. Both TCR beta VDJ combination and CDR3 sequence profiling were carried out. Genomic DNA was the template for this profiling. Each CDR3 protein is one row after TCRdb ran MiXCR on the reads. The sample has 120,000 or so distinct CDR3 sequences, approximately 36% seen once. The sample comprised sorted CD4+, CD8+, or CD8+CD57+ T cells (not recorded which) from PBMCs. All receptors derive from a human donor with aplastic anemia.

The chain carries TRBV5-4 and TRBJ2-7; TRBD2 aligns across 13 bases. The J segment lost 6 bases and the V segment lost 1 base, leaving 7 bases of the junction unmatched. The CDR3 runs to 16 residues. Germline V lookup: CDR1 SGHNT, CDR2 YYREEE (reference sequence). CDR3 sequence: CASSLLLAGGIGEQYV. The DNA of the CDR3 is TGTGCCAGCAGCTTGTTACTAGCGGGGGGGATCGGCGAGCAGTACGTC.

The chain combines TRBV19 with TRBJ1-5; tentative D call: TRBD1 (6 bases). Per the germline V gene, CDR1 is LNHDA and CDR2 is SQIVND (reference sequence). V lost 5 bases to trimming and J lost 3 bases, with 11 bases between them. The CDR3 sequence is 14 residues long. The CDR3 sequence: CASSAGQINQPQHF. In DNA, the CDR3 is TGTGCCAGTAGTGCCGGACAGATCAATCAGCCCCAGCATTTT. Variable domain in full (rest from reference TRBV19 and TRBJ1-5): DGGITQSPKYLFRKEGQNVTLSCEQNLNHDAMYWYRQDPGQGLRLIYYSQIVNDFQKGDIAEGYSVSREKKESFPLTVTSAQKNPTAFYLCASSAGQINQPQHFGDGTRLSIL.

This chain uses TRBV3-1 with TRBJ1-4, with a possible D match to TRBD1 (6 bases). Germline V gives CDR1 LGHDT, CDR2 YNNKEL (reference sequence). The CDR3 sequence is 17 residues long. Trimming stripped 0 bases from V and 8 bases from J, with 19 bases between. The CDR3: CASSQDLKSTGKEKLFF. CDR3 sequence (DNA): TGTGCCAGCAGCCAAGATCTCAAGTCGACAGGAAAAGAAAAACTGTTTTTT.

There are a few counts of this clonotype. CDR3 protein: CASSMPFRTGERAEAFF. Here the CDR3 DNA reads TGTGCCAGTAGTATGCCTTTCCGGACAGGGGAAAGGGCTGAAGCTTTCTTT. The V call is TRBV19, the J call TRBJ1-1; TRBD1 agrees at 9 bases. The ends lost 3 bases at V and 6 bases at J; junction bases unmatched: 14. The germline V gene has CDR1 LNHDA and CDR2 SQIVND (reference sequence). CDR3 length: 17 amino acids.

The chain joins TRBV2 to TRBJ1-1; D is perhaps TRBD1 (6 bases). V was trimmed by 9 bases and J by 1 base, leaving 9 bases between them. From germline, CDR1 is SNHLY and CDR2 FYNNEI. The CDR3 totals 12 residues. This CDR3 reads CASRDTNTEAFF. CDR3 nucleotides: TGTGCCAGTCGGGACACGAACACTGAAGCTTTCTTT.

This CDR3 reads CASRGVDTVLTF. The DNA of the CDR3 is TGTGCCAGCAGGGGGGTGGACACCGTCCTGACTTTC. The genes are TRBV2 and TRBJ2-6; TRBD1 or TRBD2 may be the D gene (5 bases each). The CDR3 covers 12 residues. Germline V gene lookup returns CDR1 SNHLY and CDR2 FYNNEI. V was cut by 6 bases and J by 12 bases, with 12 bases left in between.

This clonotype has a count of ten or more. The J gene is TRBJ2-3, the V gene TRBV5-1; a weak D match, TRBD2 (5 bases). The V end lost 1 base, the J end lost 3 bases, and 6 bases lay between the germline ends. Germline loops: CDR1 SGHRS, CDR2 YFSETQ. This CDR3 has 13 residues. The CDR3 loop reads CASSLRDTDTQYF. The CDR3 DNA reads TGCGCCAGCAGCTTGCGGGATACAGATACGCAGTATTTT.

CDR3 loop: CATRSDGEQFF. The CDR3 DNA sequence: TGTGCCACCAGGAGCGATGGTGAGCAGTTCTTC. The gene calls are TRBV24-1 and TRBJ2-1; D unclear. Germline loops: CDR1 KGHDR, CDR2 SFDVKD. This CDR3 has 11 amino acids. Trimming stripped 7 bases from V and 9 bases from J, with 9 bases between.

The sample holds a few counts of this clonotype. This sequence may be a read error, since a much larger clone differs from it by one base. The rearrangement links TRBV20-1 to TRBJ2-7; D may be TRBD2 (5 bases). CDR1 DFQATT and CDR2 SNEGSKA come from the germline V gene (reference sequence). Trimming stripped 2 bases from V and 2 bases from J, with 13 bases between. CDR3 length: 14 residues. The CDR3 loop is CSARRVEGAYEQYV. The CDR3 DNA sequence: TGCAGTGCTAGACGCGTCGAGGGTGCCTACGAGCAGTACGTC.

In this sample, this clonotype turned up many times. The chain recombines TRBV3-1 with TRBJ1-1; D is unresolved. The V gene lost 4 bases and the J gene lost 0 bases, with 3 bases spanning the gap. Germline CDR1 is LGHDT and CDR2 is YNNKEL (reference sequence). The CDR3 is 12 amino acids. CDR3 nucleotide sequence: TGTGCCAGCAGCCGTTTGAACACTGAAGCTTTCTTT. Protein: CASSRLNTEAFF.

The V call is TRBV20-1, the J call TRBJ1-1, with D possibly TRBD1 on 5 matching bases. This CDR3 region has 12 residues. V was cut by 0 bases and J by 8 bases, with 10 bases left in between. Per the germline V gene, CDR1 is DFQATT and CDR2 is SNEGSKA (reference sequence). Here the CDR3 DNA reads TGCAGTGCTAGAGACCGGACACCAGAAGCTTTCTTT. Translation gives CSARDRTPEAFF.

The chain has TRBV10-3 and TRBJ2-7; 10 bases match TRBD1. CDR3 length: 14 residues. Germline loops: CDR1 ENHRY, CDR2 SYGVKD. Losses at the gene ends were 5 bases for V and 4 bases for J; bases not matched to a gene: 5. CDR3 in DNA: TGTGCCATCAGTTCCGGGACAGGGGCTTACGAGCAGTACTTC. It codes for CAISSGTGAYEQYF.

This clonotype was observed many times. The V call is TRBV6-1, the J call TRBJ1-6; no reliable D call. The length of the CDR3 is 15 residues. The V gene lost 6 bases and the J gene lost 3 bases, with 12 bases spanning the gap. CDR1 and CDR2 from the germline V gene are MNHNS and SASEGT. CDR3 nucleotide sequence: TGTGCCAGCAGAGAAAACCGCAACTATAATTCACCCCTCCACTTT. This sequence encodes CASRENRNYNSPLHF.

V gene TRBV4-1 combines with J gene TRBJ1-2; no firm D call. With 8 bases removed from V and 7 bases from J, the gap between germline ends came to 20 bases. This CDR3 contains 14 residues. The germline V gene has CDR1 MGHRA and CDR2 YSYEKL. CDR3 protein: CASGLAWAVGGYTF. CDR3 sequence (DNA): TGCGCCAGCGGACTAGCTTGGGCGGTTGGTGGCTACACCTTC.

The rearrangement uses TRBV7-6 and TRBJ2-7; unclear D gene. The CDR3 is 13 residues long. The V end was cut by 3 bases, the J end by 2 bases, with 8 bases between. The germline CDR1 and CDR2 sequences are SGHVS and FNYEAQ. The CDR3 region has the DNA TGTGCCAGCAGCTTGAGCACCACCTACGAGCAGTACTTC. Its translation: CASSLSTTYEQYF.

The CDR3 DNA reads as TGCGCCAGCAGTGAGAGGAGTGGTCCGTTAGAAGCTTTCTTT. Protein product: CASSERSGPLEAFF. The V gene is TRBV10-1, the J gene TRBJ1-1; D is uncertain. This CDR3 is built from 14 residues. Trimming cost V 2 bases and J 8 bases, with 15 bases left between them. Germline V gene data show CDR1 as WNHNN and CDR2 as SYGVQD (reference sequence).

This clonotype has at least ten counts. The chain carries TRBV6-1 and TRBJ1-4; D perhaps matches TRBD1 (5 bases). Trimming removed 7 bases from V and 7 bases from J, with 16 bases in between. Per germline, CDR1 MNHNS and CDR2 SASEGT. The length of the CDR3 is 14 residues. The CDR3 region is CASTSRTRGEKLFF. CDR3 bases: TGTGCCAGCACCTCTCGGACAAGGGGTGAAAAACTGTTTTTT.

Ten or more counts support this clonotype. The V and J genes are TRBV5-6 and TRBJ1-2, with D possibly TRBD1 on 6 matching bases. V was pared by 4 bases and J by 2 bases, with 9 bases between. The germline CDR1 and CDR2 sequences are SGHDT and YYEEEE. The CDR3 has 13 residues. The CDR3 region is CASSDTGNYGYTF. The CDR3 coding sequence is TGTGCCAGCAGCGATACAGGGAACTATGGCTACACCTTC.

This clonotype was seen ten or more times. The rearrangement joins TRBV11-3 to TRBJ2-5; 8 bases align to TRBD1. CDR3 size: 15 residues. Germline V gives CDR1 SGHNT, CDR2 YENEEA. Germline trimming cut 1 base from V and 5 bases from J; bases unmatched to any gene: 6. CDR3 sequence: CASSLGTGKGETQYF. The DNA of the CDR3 is TGTGCCAGCAGCTTAGGGACAGGGAAGGGGGAGACCCAGTACTTC.